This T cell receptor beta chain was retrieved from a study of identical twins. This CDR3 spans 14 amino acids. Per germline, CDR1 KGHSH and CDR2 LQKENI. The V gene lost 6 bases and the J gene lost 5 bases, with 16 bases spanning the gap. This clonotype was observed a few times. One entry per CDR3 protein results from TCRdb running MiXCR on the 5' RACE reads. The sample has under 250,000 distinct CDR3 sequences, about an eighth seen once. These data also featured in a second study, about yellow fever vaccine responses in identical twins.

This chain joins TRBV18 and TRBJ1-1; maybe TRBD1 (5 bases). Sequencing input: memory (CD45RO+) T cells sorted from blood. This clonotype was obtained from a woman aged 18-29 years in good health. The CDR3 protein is CASSVREGGTEAFF. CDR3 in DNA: TGTGCCAGCTCGGTCAGGGAAGGTGGAACTGAAGCTTTCTTT.